The 7 T cell receptor beta chains below all came from one sample that was sequenced in a study of monozygotic twins with inflammatory bowel disease. TCRdb reworked the 5' RACE reads into one entry per CDR3 protein, no DNA. This sample's table reports about 420,000 distinct CDR3 sequences. Source material: blood. These receptors originate from a human donor with ulcerative colitis or Crohn's disease, or a healthy co-twin of an affected twin (not recorded which).

The CDR3 sequence: CAISGGLASYNEQFF. This chain connects TRBV10-3 to TRBJ2-1; TCRdb's D call, TRBD2, is unchecked because there is no DNA. The CDR3 consists of 15 residues. Germline loops: CDR1 ENHRY, CDR2 SYGVKD.

The chain links TRBV5-1 to TRBJ2-2; lacking DNA, the TRBD1 call made by TCRdb goes unchecked. The CDR3 length is 14 residues. Germline CDR1 is SGHRS and CDR2 is YFSETQ. The CDR3 loop is CASMGTGNTGELFF.

This sequence joins TRBV28 and TRBJ2-1; TCRdb proposes TRBD2, but this gene call is untestable without DNA. The CDR3 runs 16 residues. CDR1 is MDHEN and CDR2 is SYDVKM in the germline V gene. This chain's CDR3 is CASSLTEGRALNEQFF.

The chain recombines TRBV7-9 with TRBJ1-1; TCRdb returns TRBD1, unconfirmable since there is no DNA. Germline-derived CDR1 and CDR2 are SEHNR and FQNEAQ (reference sequence). This CDR3 spans 14 amino acids. CDR3 residues: CASSFYDRDTEAFF.

This rearrangement joins TRBV5-4 to TRBJ2-4; there is no DNA to check the TCRdb D call of TRBD2. Looked up from germline, CDR1 is SGHNT and CDR2 is YYREEE (reference sequence). This CDR3 spans 14 amino acids. The CDR3 sequence is CASRGAGEVDIQYF.

This chain links TRBV7-2 with TRBJ1-5; TCRdb indicates TRBD1, and absent DNA this call remains unverified. The CDR3 has 17 amino acids. CDR1 and CDR2 (germline): SGHTA, FQGNSA. The chain's CDR3 is CASSLSAPGDSNQPQHF.

The rearrangement joins TRBV28 to TRBJ2-1; the D call of TRBD2 rests on TCRdb alone, since no DNA is present to check it. The V gene's germline CDR1 is MDHEN and CDR2 SYDVKM. The CDR3 covers 13 residues. The CDR3 spells CASSLYGPNEQFF.